The clone carrying this TCR beta chain showed up just once. What it binds is not known. This entry is derived from a study of human thymus T cells. Study-level results: Thymic and blood repertoires showed apparently biased V and J gene usage. Related studies noted strongly shared thymic repertoires across unrelated people.

Assay used: immunoSEQ multiplex PCR; TCRdb lists only in-frame clones, some missing. This table has 60,000 to 75,000 clones, roughly 96% appearing once. The V and J ends lost 4 bases and 2 bases respectively, with 18 bases between them. The germline CDR1 and CDR2 sequences are MGHDK and SYGVNS. CDR3 length: 16 amino acids. Resections that were taken during corrective heart surgery supplied the thymus tissue. The rearrangement links TRBV25-1 to TRBJ2-7; D assignment may be TRBD1 or TRBD2 (6 bases each). The clonotype originates from a girl under three years old with a congenital heart defect but otherwise immunologically healthy. Sequencing used thymus tissue. CDR3 region: CASSASGAGVTYEQYF. Here the CDR3 DNA reads TGTGCCAGCAGTGCCTCGGGGGCAGGGGTGACCTACGAGCAGTACTTC.